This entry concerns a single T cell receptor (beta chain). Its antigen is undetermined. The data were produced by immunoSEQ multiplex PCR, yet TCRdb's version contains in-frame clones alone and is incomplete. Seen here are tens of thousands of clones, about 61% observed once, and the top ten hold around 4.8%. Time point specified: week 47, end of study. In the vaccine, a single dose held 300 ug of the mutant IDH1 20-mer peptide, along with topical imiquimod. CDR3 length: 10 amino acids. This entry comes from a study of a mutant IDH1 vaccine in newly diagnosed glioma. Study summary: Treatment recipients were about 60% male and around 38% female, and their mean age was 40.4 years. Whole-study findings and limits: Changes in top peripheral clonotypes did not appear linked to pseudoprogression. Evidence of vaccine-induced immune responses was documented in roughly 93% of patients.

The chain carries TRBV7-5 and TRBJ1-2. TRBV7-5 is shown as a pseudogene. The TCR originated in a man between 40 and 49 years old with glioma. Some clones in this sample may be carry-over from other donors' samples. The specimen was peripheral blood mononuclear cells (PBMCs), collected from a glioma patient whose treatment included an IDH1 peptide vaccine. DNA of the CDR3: TGTGCCAGAAGCTGTAATCCCTACACCTTC. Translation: CARSCNPYTF.